Detailed here is one TCR beta chain. Assay used: immunoSEQ multiplex PCR; TCRdb lists only in-frame clones, some missing. The sample shows roughly 70,000 clones, roughly 80% of them seen only once. This sample was taken from a study of OX40 agonist ivuxolimab in advanced cancers. The overall study: Of mixed ages from about 23 to 79 and averaging roughly 64 years, the group was roughly 85% male. Prior anti-PD-1, anti-PD-L1 or anti-CTLA-4 therapy was allowed; about 39% had some.

The CDR3 length is 16 residues. Germline CDR1 SGDLS, CDR2 YYNGEE. V was pared by 4 bases and J by 2 bases, with 8 bases of the junction left unmatched. This clonotype was obtained from an adult with an advanced solid tumor such as melanoma, head and neck, liver or kidney cancer. The sample was CD4+ or CD8+ T cells sorted from blood, taken in a trial of the OX40 agonist ivuxolimab. This chain connects TRBV9 to TRBJ2-7; 11 bases agree with TRBD2. CDR3 sequence reads: CASSLGVLAGAYEQYF. The DNA of the CDR3 is TGTGCCAGCAGCCTGGGGGTACTAGCGGGGGCCTACGAGCAGTACTTC.